The 18 T cell receptor beta chains below come from one sample, sequenced in a study of neurological immune-mediated disorders. The time point here: longitudinal time-point 3. Via MiXCR, TCRdb re-called the 5' RACE reads, giving one row per CDR3 protein. Counted here are around 100,000 distinct CDR3 sequences, roughly 10% occurring once; the ten biggest clones make up around 3.1%. Sequences were obtained from PBMCs. Receptor source: a female donor with HTLV-1-associated myelopathy (HAM/TSP).

V and J are TRBV20-1 and TRBJ1-4; D gene uncertain. Germline loops: CDR1 DFQATT, CDR2 SNEGSKA (reference sequence). Trimming removed 4 bases from V and 0 bases from J, with 9 bases in between. The CDR3 contains 14 residues. This CDR3 reads CSATGTPTNEKLFF. The CDR3 DNA reads as TGCAGTGCTACAGGCACCCCAACTAATGAAAAACTGTTTTTT.

This clonotype was seen many times. The CDR3 bases are TGCAGTGCTATATTGACTAGCACAGATACGCAGTATTTT. This translates into CSAILTSTDTQYF. The chain carries TRBV20-1 and TRBJ2-3; no clear D. The germline V gene encodes CDR1 DFQATT and CDR2 SNEGSKA (reference sequence). CDR3 length: 13 residues. Trimming removed 4 bases from V and 0 bases from J, with 8 bases in between.

At least ten counts were recorded for this clonotype. This chain joins TRBV6-1 and TRBJ1-2; D uncertain. Trimming removed 0 bases at V and 7 bases at J, with 9 bases between. CDR1 is MNHNS, CDR2 SASEGT, per germline. This CDR3 comprises 13 residues. The CDR3 bases are TGTGCCAGCAGTGAAGCCCGGACCGCTGGCTACACCTTC. Translation: CASSEARTAGYTF.

The chain links TRBV7-2 to TRBJ2-7, with 16 bases fitting TRBD2. V trimming: 5 bases; J trimming: 4 bases; junction bases outside the gene matches: 11. The CDR3 loop spans 18 amino acids. The germline gives CDR1 SGHTA, CDR2 FQGNSA. Written as DNA, the CDR3 is TGTGCCAGCAGCGCTCGTCCTGGGACTAGCGGGGGGGCTTACGAGCAGTACTTC. Protein product: CASSARPGTSGGAYEQYF.

This clonotype was seen repeatedly, ten times or more. The chain has TRBV19 and TRBJ2-1; D could derive from TRBD1 or TRBD2 (5 bases each). The CDR3 has 15 residues. The germline CDR1 and CDR2 sequences are LNHDA and SQIVND (reference sequence). V was clipped by 8 bases and J by 8 bases, with 22 bases between them. Here the CDR3 reads CASRGWDVQWDEQFF. CDR3 nucleotides: TGTGCCAGTCGTGGGTGGGACGTCCAATGGGATGAGCAGTTCTTC.

This clonotype was seen repeatedly, ten times or more. J is TRBJ2-5 and V is TRBV7-7, with D unresolved. Trimming removed 5 bases from V and 1 base from J, with 14 bases in between. The CDR3 is 15 amino acids. Looked up from germline, CDR1 is SSHAT and CDR2 is FNYEAQ (reference sequence). The CDR3 is CASSPRPGPQETQYF. The CDR3 DNA follows: TGTGCCAGCAGCCCCAGACCCGGCCCCCAAGAGACCCAGTACTTC. The full variable domain, its missing parts supplied by reference TRBV7-7 and TRBJ2-5, is GAGVSQSPRYKVTKRGQDVTLRCDPISSHATLYWYQQALGQGPEFLTYFNYEAQPDKSGLPSDRFSAERPEGSISTLTIQRTEQRDSAMYRCASSPRPGPQETQYFGPGTRLLVL.

There are many counts of this clonotype. The chain couples TRBV5-6 to TRBJ2-1; TRBD1 matches at 9 bases. This CDR3 has 17 amino acids. Germline V lookup: CDR1 SGHDT, CDR2 YYEEEE. V shed 4 bases, J shed 7 bases, and the junction held 15 bases outside the gene matches. The CDR3 bases are TGTGCCAGCAGCCTGATTCCCCGGACAGGGGTCGGGAATGAGCAGTTCTTC. Its protein is CASSLIPRTGVGNEQFF.

This clonotype appeared many times. V gene TRBV6-6 combines with J gene TRBJ2-7; no firm D call. Germline CDR1 reads MNHNY; CDR2 reads SVGAGI (reference sequence). The CDR3 consists of 12 residues. V lost 6 bases and J 4 bases, leaving 10 bases between the germline ends. The CDR3 coding sequence is TGTGCCAGCAGCTTTAGTAGTTACGAGCAGTACTTC. It is translated as CASSFSSYEQYF.

This clonotype was counted many times. The chain uses TRBV7-2 and TRBJ1-2; tentative D call: TRBD1 (6 bases). V was shortened by 2 bases and J by 8 bases, with 12 bases between the two germline ends. CDR3 length equals 13 residues. Germline lookup yields CDR1 SGHTA and CDR2 FQGNSA. CDR3 sequence: CASSLPGVGGYTF. DNA of the CDR3: TGTGCCAGCAGCTTACCAGGGGTGGGAGGCTACACCTTC.

The chain couples TRBV5-1 to TRBJ2-1, with a weak D call TRBD1 (7 bases). Trimming stripped 6 bases from V and 11 bases from J, with 21 bases between. Germline CDR1 reads SGHRS; CDR2 reads YFSETQ. The CDR3 contains 14 residues. The CDR3 DNA reads TGCGCCAGCAAGGGCCAGGGGGGTCTAGATAAGCAGTTCTTC. This gives the protein CASKGQGGLDKQFF.

This clonotype was seen ten or more times. The chain employs TRBV5-1 and TRBJ2-7; 8 nucleotides agree with TRBD1. Trimming at V came to 4 bases and at J to 4 bases, leaving 4 bases not matched to a gene. The CDR3 loop spans 13 amino acids. CDR1 is SGHRS, CDR2 YFSETQ, per germline. CDR3 residues: CASSADRVYEQYF. The CDR3 DNA follows: TGCGCCAGCAGCGCGGACAGGGTATACGAGCAGTACTTC.

In this sample, this clonotype turned up many times. The chain recombines TRBV11-1 with TRBJ2-3, with D hard to call. Looked up from germline, CDR1 is SGHAT and CDR2 is FQDESV (reference sequence). There are 15 residues in the CDR3. V lost 2 bases, J lost 6 bases, and 15 bases lay in between. DNA for the CDR3: TGTGCCAGCAGCTTAAATGCGATTAAGCTGGATACGCAGTATTTT. Its translation is CASSLNAIKLDTQYF.

In its sample, this clonotype was seen a few times. The chain uses TRBV9 and TRBJ2-2, with a tentative D call TRBD2 (6 bases). The length of the CDR3 is 15 residues. V was shortened by 5 bases and J by 3 bases, with 14 bases between the two germline ends. Germline V CDR1 and CDR2: SGDLS, YYNGEE. The CDR3, as DNA: TGTGCCAGCAGGCGGGACTCCCGGGACACCGGGGAGCTGTTTTTT. This gives the protein CASRRDSRDTGELFF.

This clonotype has a count of ten or more. J is TRBJ1-3 and V is TRBV5-6; D not resolved. Trimming stripped 1 base from V and 7 bases from J, with 9 bases between. This CDR3 spans 13 amino acids. Germline values: CDR1 SGHDT, CDR2 YYEEEE. CDR3 bases: TGTGCCAGCAGCTTGTGGGCGTCCAACACCATATATTTT. It translates to CASSLWASNTIYF.

Note on this clonotype: This could be a read error, since a much larger clone is one nucleotide away. The chain is built from TRBV6-5 and TRBJ2-4; 7 bases agree with TRBD1. The CDR3 is made up of 13 amino acids. Germline V CDR1 and CDR2: MNHEY, SVGAGI. The V segment lost 3 bases and the J segment 9 bases; nucleotides outside the gene matches: 5. Here the CDR3 DNA reads TGTGCCAGCAGTTATCAGGGGGAAAGCATTCAGTACTTC. It codes for CASSYQGESIQYF.

This clonotype has only a few counts. This rearrangement joins TRBV4-1 to TRBJ2-1; 9 bases are a match to TRBD2. The V gene end was trimmed by 3 bases and the J gene end by 11 bases; junction bases not matched to a gene: 8. The CDR3 has 14 residues. Germline CDR1 MGHRA, CDR2 YSYEKL. The CDR3 DNA follows: TGCGCCAGCAGCCATATAGCGGGGGAGTTGAAGCAGTTCTTC. Protein: CASSHIAGELKQFF.

This clonotype has ten or more counts. The chain carries TRBV5-1 and TRBJ2-5, with D perhaps given as TRBD1 or TRBD2 (6 bases each). Germline values: CDR1 SGHRS, CDR2 YFSETQ. Between the trimmed V and J ends, which lost 4 bases and 1 base, there was a span of 17 bases. The CDR3 loop spans 16 amino acids. The CDR3 DNA is TGCGCCAGCAGCAAACCGTCCCCGGGGGCCCAAGAGACCCAGTACTTC. Protein product: CASSKPSPGAQETQYF.

This clonotype has only a few counts. A read error may produce the germline difference seen at one junction end. This chain joins TRBV5-6 and TRBJ2-7; D may be TRBD1 (6 bases). This CDR3 comprises 13 residues. The V gene's germline CDR1 is SGHDT and CDR2 YYEEEE. CDR3 coding DNA: TGTGCCAGCAGCTCGGGACAACAATACGAGCGGTACTTC. This gives the protein CASSSGQQYERYF.